The T cell receptor beta chain under discussion was sequenced for a study of T cell responses to AZD1222 COVID-19 vaccine. Broader study findings: Only a handful of AZD1222 recipients tested seropositive at baseline. The study found Spike-specific TCR breadth and depth rose after two AZD1222 doses. Across spike, vaccine-associated CD4 TCRs were found, dominant at 160-218 and 743-854.

TCRdb's copy holds only in-frame clones and misses some; the assay was immunoSEQ multiplex PCR. The table shows 150,000 to 200,000 clones, with about 94% occurring only once. This CDR3 has 17 residues. From germline, CDR1 is SGHKS and CDR2 YYEKEE (reference sequence). V was pared by 3 bases and J by 1 base, with 9 bases of the junction left unmatched. On this clone: Its antigen remains unknown.

Sequences were derived from peripheral blood, sampled on day 0 of AZD1222 vaccination. The rearrangement joins TRBV5-5 to TRBJ2-1; 8 bases align to TRBD2. This TCR derives from an adult in good health. CDR3 amino acids: CASSSFMGGRSYNEQFF. As DNA, the CDR3 is TGTGCCAGCAGCTCCTTCATGGGCGGGAGGTCCTACAATGAGCAGTTCTTC.